A selection of T cell receptor beta chains follows, all from one sample in a study of T-cell reconstitution after alpha-beta-depleted transplantation in children. TCRdb re-called the PCR reads with MiXCR, one entry per CDR3 protein. Here the sample spans a few hundred thousand distinct CDR3 sequences, roughly 13% being singletons. Sequencing used PBMCs, mostly from graft donor cells, obtained 360 days after TCRalphabeta/CD19-depleted stem cell transplant. The source of these receptors is a male patient younger than 18 who had a stem cell transplant for acute myeloid leukemia, so the T cells may come from the graft donor. Both conserved end residues are part of each CDR3. The order of the fields is V gene, clone size, J gene, D gene, CDR3 protein, CDR3 DNA. D genes are given only for firm matches. A clone size is listed for some rows: how often the clone was seen (once, few, many), or a class if it is expanded.

v_gene: TRBV30; abundance: few; j_gene: TRBJ2-6; d_gene: TRBD1; CDR3aa: CAWKRTGRVVGANVLTF; CDR3nt: TGTGCCTGGAAGAGGACAGGGCGCGTGGTAGGGGCCAACGTCCTGACTTTC
v_gene: TRBV20-1; abundance: few; j_gene: TRBJ2-7; d_gene: TRBD1; CDR3aa: CSADGTGIYEQYF; CDR3nt: TGCAGTGCTGACGGGACAGGGATCTACGAGCAGTACTTC
v_gene: TRBV20-1; abundance: NA; j_gene: TRBJ2-3; d_gene: TRBD2; CDR3aa: CSARDWQRETPDTQYF; CDR3nt: TGCAGTGCTAGAGATTGGCAGCGGGAGACCCCAGATACGCAGTATTTT
v_gene: TRBV27; abundance: NA; j_gene: TRBJ2-6; d_gene: TRBD1; CDR3aa: CASSFGSGQGSGANVLTF; CDR3nt: TGTGCCAGCAGTTTTGGTTCGGGACAGGGATCAGGGGCCAACGTCCTGACTTTC
v_gene: TRBV5-6; abundance: few; j_gene: TRBJ2-7; d_gene: NA; CDR3aa: CASSSLDEQYF; CDR3nt: TGTGCCAGCAGCTCCCTCGACGAGCAGTACTTC
v_gene: TRBV20-1; abundance: once; j_gene: TRBJ2-1; d_gene: TRBD2; CDR3aa: CSVTGTSGRTGFYNEQFF; CDR3nt: TGCAGTGTCACGGGGACTAGCGGGAGAACCGGCTTTTACAATGAGCAGTTCTTC
v_gene: TRBV20-1; abundance: few; j_gene: TRBJ1-2; d_gene: NA; CDR3aa: CSANIGEYGYTF; CDR3nt: TGCAGTGCTAATATCGGAGAGTATGGCTACACCTTC
v_gene: TRBV7-2; abundance: many; j_gene: TRBJ2-1; d_gene: TRBD2; CDR3aa: CASIGLAGVTFYNEQFF; CDR3nt: TGTGCCAGCATCGGACTAGCGGGAGTTACCTTTTACAATGAGCAGTTCTTC
v_gene: TRBV3-1; abundance: few; j_gene: TRBJ2-7; d_gene: NA; CDR3aa: CASSQVRFGEGDEQYF; CDR3nt: TGTGCCAGCAGCCAAGTACGGTTCGGAGAAGGGGACGAGCAGTACTTC
v_gene: TRBV29-1; abundance: many; j_gene: TRBJ2-3; d_gene: TRBD1; CDR3aa: CSIPMTGQDTQYF; CDR3nt: TGCAGCATCCCCATGACAGGGCAGGATACGCAGTATTTT
v_gene: TRBV28; abundance: NA; j_gene: TRBJ2-3; d_gene: TRBD2; CDR3aa: CASGVGLAGGPPDTQYF; CDR3nt: TGTGCCAGCGGCGTGGGACTAGCGGGAGGGCCCCCAGATACGCAGTATTTT
v_gene: TRBV20-1; abundance: few; j_gene: TRBJ1-2; d_gene: NA; CDR3aa: CSATMTMVTRTGTTAPNYGYTF; CDR3nt: TGCAGTGCTACTATGACTATGGTTACCCGGACGGGAACTACAGCTCCTAACTATGGCTACACCTTC
v_gene: TRBV6-1; abundance: NA; j_gene: TRBJ1-1; d_gene: NA; CDR3aa: CASNSVLRNTEAFF; CDR3nt: TGTGCCAGCAACTCGGTCCTCAGGAACACTGAAGCTTTCTTT
v_gene: TRBV20-1; abundance: NA; j_gene: TRBJ1-2; d_gene: NA; CDR3aa: CSVKYQGLMAGYTF; CDR3nt: TGCAGTGTTAAATACCAGGGTCTAATGGCGGGCTACACCTTC
v_gene: TRBV7-2; abundance: many; j_gene: TRBJ2-2; d_gene: TRBD1; CDR3aa: CASSMDRTDTGELFF; CDR3nt: TGTGCCAGCAGCATGGACAGGACCGACACCGGGGAGCTGTTTTTT
v_gene: TRBV19; abundance: NA; j_gene: TRBJ2-1; d_gene: NA; CDR3aa: CASSIVRGYEQFF; CDR3nt: TGTGCCAGTAGTATAGTGCGCGGCTATGAGCAGTTCTTC
v_gene: TRBV7-9; abundance: NA; j_gene: TRBJ1-6; d_gene: TRBD1; CDR3aa: CASSFNRGPYNSPLHF; CDR3nt: TGTGCCAGCAGCTTCAACAGGGGCCCCTATAATTCACCCCTCCACTTT
v_gene: TRBV2; abundance: NA; j_gene: TRBJ2-7; d_gene: TRBD2; CDR3aa: CASTTLAGLTYEQYF; CDR3nt: TGTGCCAGCACCACCCTAGCGGGTCTCACCTACGAGCAGTACTTC
v_gene: TRBV10-3; abundance: NA; j_gene: TRBJ2-1; d_gene: NA; CDR3aa: CAISAEDNEQFF; CDR3nt: TGTGCCATCAGTGCGGAGGACAATGAGCAGTTCTTC
v_gene: TRBV7-3; abundance: NA; j_gene: TRBJ2-1; d_gene: NA; CDR3aa: CASSRSTGENEQFF; CDR3nt: TGTGCCAGCAGCCGTTCGACTGGCGAGAATGAGCAGTTCTTC
v_gene: TRBV20-1; abundance: many; j_gene: TRBJ2-3; d_gene: NA; CDR3aa: CSARDYRTDTQYF; CDR3nt: TGCAGTGCTAGAGATTACCGCACAGATACGCAGTATTTT
v_gene: TRBV18; abundance: many; j_gene: TRBJ2-5; d_gene: TRBD2; CDR3aa: CASSPLAGVAETQYF; CDR3nt: TGTGCCAGCTCACCACTAGCGGGAGTGGCGGAGACCCAGTACTTC
v_gene: TRBV7-2; abundance: few; j_gene: TRBJ2-7; d_gene: NA; CDR3aa: CASSPRLVYEQYF; CDR3nt: TGTGCCAGCAGCCCCCGGCTCGTATACGAGCAGTACTTC
v_gene: TRBV10-3; abundance: NA; j_gene: TRBJ2-2; d_gene: NA; CDR3aa: CAIKKEGEETGELFF; CDR3nt: TGTGCCATCAAGAAGGAGGGCGAGGAAACCGGGGAGCTGTTTTTT
v_gene: TRBV20-1; abundance: many; j_gene: TRBJ2-7; d_gene: TRBD2; CDR3aa: CSARDQGSGKLYYEQYF; CDR3nt: TGCAGTGCTAGAGATCAAGGTAGCGGGAAGCTTTACTACGAGCAGTACTTC
v_gene: TRBV27; abundance: many; j_gene: TRBJ2-7; d_gene: TRBD2; CDR3aa: CASSLRLAGAREQYF; CDR3nt: TGTGCCAGCAGCCTAAGGCTAGCGGGAGCGCGCGAGCAGTACTTC
v_gene: TRBV20-1; abundance: NA; j_gene: TRBJ2-7; d_gene: TRBD2; CDR3aa: CSARAGNSGPYEQYF; CDR3nt: TGCAGTGCTAGAGCAGGGAATAGCGGGCCCTACGAGCAGTACTTC
v_gene: TRBV11-2; abundance: many; j_gene: TRBJ2-5; d_gene: TRBD2; CDR3aa: CASSLELAVQETQYF; CDR3nt: TGTGCCAGCAGCTTAGAGCTAGCGGTACAAGAGACCCAGTACTTC
v_gene: TRBV18; abundance: few; j_gene: TRBJ1-2; d_gene: NA; CDR3aa: CASSPKGSNSYGYTF; CDR3nt: TGTGCCAGCTCACCAAAGGGATCGAATTCCTATGGCTACACCTTC
v_gene: TRBV12-3/TRBV12-4; abundance: few; j_gene: TRBJ2-1; d_gene: TRBD2; CDR3aa: CASRGRALTNEQFF; CDR3nt: TGTGCCAGCAGAGGGAGGGCCCTAACTAATGAGCAGTTCTTC
v_gene: TRBV5-1; abundance: few; j_gene: TRBJ1-4; d_gene: NA; CDR3aa: CASSLKNEKLFF; CDR3nt: TGCGCCAGCAGCTTGAAAAATGAAAAACTGTTTTTT
v_gene: TRBV11-1; abundance: NA; j_gene: TRBJ2-3; d_gene: NA; CDR3aa: CASSLVDYPTDTQYF; CDR3nt: TGTGCCAGCAGCTTAGTCGACTATCCCACAGATACGCAGTATTTT
v_gene: TRBV5-1; abundance: NA; j_gene: TRBJ2-1; d_gene: NA; CDR3aa: CASSFFSYNEQFF; CDR3nt: TGCGCCAGCAGCTTCTTTAGCTACAATGAGCAGTTCTTC
v_gene: TRBV3-1; abundance: NA; j_gene: TRBJ2-7; d_gene: TRBD2; CDR3aa: CASSRHSGTNSYEQYF; CDR3nt: TGTGCCAGCAGCCGTCACTCCGGGACTAACTCCTACGAGCAGTACTTC
v_gene: TRBV29-1; abundance: NA; j_gene: TRBJ2-3; d_gene: NA; CDR3aa: CSVDAKDRIRTDTQYF; CDR3nt: TGCAGCGTTGACGCCAAGGACAGAATCCGCACAGATACGCAGTATTTT
v_gene: TRBV7-9; abundance: few; j_gene: TRBJ2-1; d_gene: NA; CDR3aa: CASSGMGARSYEQFF; CDR3nt: TGTGCCAGCAGCGGGATGGGGGCGCGGTCCTATGAGCAGTTCTTC
v_gene: TRBV20-1; abundance: few; j_gene: TRBJ2-7; d_gene: NA; CDR3aa: CSAESGREAYEQYF; CDR3nt: TGCAGTGCCGAAAGTGGCAGGGAGGCCTACGAGCAGTACTTC
v_gene: TRBV6-2/TRBV6-3; abundance: few; j_gene: TRBJ2-2; d_gene: TRBD2; CDR3aa: CASSSESSVVGGRARTGELSF; CDR3nt: TGTGCCAGCAGTTCCGAGAGCTCTGTGGTGGGCGGGAGGGCCCGCACCGGGGAGCTGTCTTTT
v_gene: TRBV27; abundance: few; j_gene: TRBJ1-1; d_gene: NA; CDR3aa: CASSLSRVLTEAFF; CDR3nt: TGTGCCAGCAGTTTATCGCGGGTTTTAACTGAAGCTTTCTTT
v_gene: TRBV28; abundance: few; j_gene: TRBJ2-7; d_gene: NA; CDR3aa: CASSLAGRVARNEQYF; CDR3nt: TGTGCCAGCAGTTTGGCGGGTAGAGTAGCAAGAAACGAGCAGTACTTC
v_gene: TRBV6-2/TRBV6-3; abundance: few; j_gene: TRBJ2-3; d_gene: NA; CDR3aa: CASSREGDTQYF; CDR3nt: TGTGCCAGCAGTCGAGAAGGGGATACGCAGTATTTT
v_gene: TRBV29-1; abundance: few; j_gene: TRBJ2-7; d_gene: NA; CDR3aa: CSVELSVRSSYEQYF; CDR3nt: TGCAGCGTTGAATTATCCGTCCGAAGCTCCTACGAGCAGTACTTC
v_gene: TRBV5-1; abundance: many; j_gene: TRBJ2-5; d_gene: NA; CDR3aa: CASSSDRPGGETQYF; CDR3nt: TGCGCCAGCAGCTCAGACAGGCCCGGGGGGGAGACCCAGTACTTC
v_gene: TRBV20-1; abundance: few; j_gene: TRBJ2-2; d_gene: NA; CDR3aa: CSARETGERELFF; CDR3nt: TGCAGTGCTAGAGAGACAGGAGAAAGGGAGCTGTTTTTT
v_gene: TRBV18; abundance: NA; j_gene: TRBJ1-5; d_gene: TRBD1; CDR3aa: CASSLLTGKEPQHF; CDR3nt: TGTGCCAGCTCACTTCTGACAGGGAAGGAGCCCCAGCATTTT
v_gene: TRBV7-2; abundance: few; j_gene: TRBJ2-1; d_gene: TRBD2; CDR3aa: CASSLGLAVSYNEQFF; CDR3nt: TGTGCCAGCAGCTTGGGACTAGCGGTCTCCTACAATGAGCAGTTCTTC
v_gene: TRBV29-1; abundance: many; j_gene: TRBJ2-1; d_gene: NA; CDR3aa: CSVSARYRANEQFF; CDR3nt: TGCAGCGTAAGTGCCCGGTACAGGGCCAATGAGCAGTTCTTC
v_gene: TRBV4-3; abundance: many; j_gene: TRBJ2-5; d_gene: NA; CDR3aa: CASSQEGRDQETQYF; CDR3nt: TGCGCCAGCAGCCAAGAGGGACGGGACCAAGAGACCCAGTACTTC
v_gene: TRBV20-1; abundance: NA; j_gene: TRBJ1-2; d_gene: NA; CDR3aa: CSCKVLRLYGYTF; CDR3nt: TGCAGTTGCAAAGTACTGAGACTCTATGGCTACACCTTC
v_gene: TRBV27; abundance: NA; j_gene: TRBJ2-1; d_gene: NA; CDR3aa: CASSLPLWGEQFF; CDR3nt: TGTGCCAGCAGTTTGCCCCTTTGGGGGGAGCAGTTCTTC
v_gene: TRBV12-3/TRBV12-4; abundance: few; j_gene: TRBJ2-1; d_gene: NA; CDR3aa: CASTAGRPYNEQFF; CDR3nt: TGTGCCAGCACCGCGGGACGACCCTACAATGAGCAGTTCTTC
v_gene: TRBV5-1; abundance: NA; j_gene: TRBJ2-7; d_gene: TRBD2; CDR3aa: CASSQTGTSGRYEQYF; CDR3nt: TGCGCCAGCAGCCAGACAGGGACTAGCGGGAGATACGAGCAGTACTTC
v_gene: TRBV4-2; abundance: few; j_gene: TRBJ2-1; d_gene: TRBD2; CDR3aa: CASSPVDQMRARLAGGPHNEQFF; CDR3nt: TGTGCCAGCAGCCCCGTGGACCAAATGCGGGCGAGACTAGCGGGGGGTCCTCACAATGAGCAGTTCTTC